The 14 T cell receptor beta chains below come from one sample, sequenced in a study of T cells in Graves' hyperthyroidism and ophthalmopathy. Amplified TCR beta CDR3 regions derived from RNA transcripts. Primed by the HTBI set, a first-round RT-PCR was run on the TCR CDR3. TCRdb fed the multiplex PCR reads into MiXCR, producing one record per CDR3 protein. The sample contains about 380,000 distinct CDR3 sequences, roughly 13% of which appear only once. Sequences were obtained from blood. The receptors were gathered from a young man with Graves' hyperthyroidism that later progressed to Graves' ophthalmopathy.

Concerning this clonotype itself: The CDR3 carries no conserved terminal phenylalanine or tryptophan, so it likely arises from a read error. The chain recombines TRBV4-1 with TRBJ2-2; 13 bases are a match to TRBD2. The J segment lost 1 base and the V segment lost 2 bases, leaving 7 bases of the junction unmatched. This CDR3 comprises 19 residues. CDR1 is MGHRA, CDR2 YSYEKL, per germline. CDR3 coding DNA: TGCGCCAGCAGCCAAACCGGGACTAGCGGGGTCGGGAACACCGGGGAGCTGTTTTGT. Protein sequence: CASSQTGTSGVGNTGELFC.

On this clonotype itself: A single base separates this from a much larger clone, so it may be a read error. The chain recombines TRBV7-9 with TRBJ1-3; D not resolved. The ends were cut back, 1 base at V and 0 bases at J, with 7 bases in the middle. Germline V gives CDR1 SEHNR, CDR2 FQNEAQ (reference sequence). The CDR3 is made up of 15 amino acids. The CDR3 reads CASSLVSSSGNTIYF. CDR3 coding DNA: TGTGCCAGCAGCTTAGTCAGTAGCTCTGGAAACACCATATATTTT.

A few counts support this clonotype. This chain links TRBV5-5 with TRBJ2-3, with 10 bases fitting TRBD2. Germline V gives CDR1 SGHKS, CDR2 YYEKEE (reference sequence). The length of the CDR3 is 17 residues. Unmatched junction bases numbered 8, after V lost 4 bases and J lost 0 bases. The CDR3: CASSIAGGITSTDTQYF. CDR3 sequence (DNA): TGTGCCAGCAGCATAGCGGGGGGCATCACTAGCACAGATACGCAGTATTTT.

This clonotype was observed a handful of times. J is TRBJ1-4 and V is TRBV20-1; 7 bases line up with TRBD1. The trim removed 6 bases at V and 6 bases at J, leaving 7 bases unmatched. This CDR3 comprises 13 residues. CDR1 is DFQATT, CDR2 SNEGSKA, per germline (reference sequence). The CDR3 region is CSAKTGHDEKLFF. In DNA, the CDR3 is TGCAGTGCCAAGACAGGGCACGATGAAAAACTGTTTTTT.

J is TRBJ2-7 and V is TRBV6-6; 7 bases agree with TRBD2. This CDR3 is 17 amino acids long. With V trimmed by 0 bases and J by 0 bases, 8 bases remained unmatched. Germline-derived CDR1 and CDR2 are MNHNY and SVGAGI (reference sequence). The CDR3 loop is CASSYSGGVPSSYEQYF. CDR3 sequence (DNA): TGTGCCAGCAGTTACTCGGGGGGGGTTCCGAGCTCCTACGAGCAGTACTTC.

This clonotype was recorded many times. The gene calls are TRBV2 and TRBJ1-1; D gene ambiguous. Germline CDR1 is SNHLY and CDR2 is FYNNEI. V lost 6 bases to trimming and J lost 10 bases, with 15 bases between them. The CDR3 extends over 12 amino acids. This chain's CDR3 is CASSEDGRGAFF. In DNA, the CDR3 is TGTGCCAGCAGCGAGGACGGCCGGGGAGCTTTCTTT.

This clonotype was counted a few times. The chain is built from TRBV19 and TRBJ1-5, with D unresolved. Trimming removed 5 bases from V and 3 bases from J, with 20 bases in between. The CDR3 runs 17 residues. From germline, CDR1 is LNHDA and CDR2 SQIVND (reference sequence). The CDR3 sequence is CASSPGPDGRNNQPQHF. CDR3 nucleotide sequence: TGTGCCAGTAGTCCCGGGCCGGACGGGAGGAACAATCAGCCCCAGCATTTT. Full variable domain (missing parts from reference TRBV19 and TRBJ1-5): DGGITQSPKYLFRKEGQNVTLSCEQNLNHDAMYWYRQDPGQGLRLIYYSQIVNDFQKGDIAEGYSVSREKKESFPLTVTSAQKNPTAFYLCASSPGPDGRNNQPQHFGDGTRLSIL.

The rearrangement links TRBV24-1 to TRBJ1-2; no clear D. This CDR3 contains 11 residues. Trimming cost V 4 bases and J 4 bases, with 3 bases left between them. Germline V CDR1 and CDR2: KGHDR, SFDVKD. The CDR3 DNA sequence: TGTGCCACCAGTGACGCCTATGGCTACACCTTC. Its translation: CATSDAYGYTF.

Ten or more counts support this clonotype. V is TRBV7-9 and J is TRBJ2-1; D gene ambiguous. Germline loops: CDR1 SEHNR, CDR2 FQNEAQ (reference sequence). The V end was cut by 6 bases, the J end by 8 bases, with 8 bases between. There are 11 residues in the CDR3. The CDR3 nucleotides are TGTGCCAGCAGTCGCTCGGATGAGCAGTTCTTC. The encoded protein is CASSRSDEQFF. Full variable domain (rest looked up from reference TRBV7-9 and TRBJ2-1): DTGVSQNPRHKITKRGQNVTFRCDPISEHNRLYWYRQTLGQGPEFLTYFQNEAQLEKSRLLSDRFSAERPKGSFSTLEIQRTEQGDSAMYLCASSRSDEQFFGPGTRLTVL.

This clonotype was seen many times. This chain's CDR3 is CATSRGGTNEKLFF. The CDR3 DNA reads TGTGCCACCAGCAGGGGGGGTACTAATGAAAAACTGTTTTTT. The chain has TRBV15 and TRBJ1-4; maybe TRBD1 (5 bases). Germline V gene data show CDR1 as LNHNV and CDR2 as YYDKDF (reference sequence). Trimming took off 3 bases at V and 2 bases at J, with 7 bases between the two ends. CDR3 length: 14 amino acids.

Many counts were recorded for this clonotype. The chain has TRBV5-4 and TRBJ1-2; D remains ambiguous. There are 13 residues in the CDR3. CDR1 and CDR2 from the germline V gene are SGHNT and YYREEE (reference sequence). Trimming stripped 4 bases from V and 4 bases from J, with 11 bases between. The CDR3 sequence is CASSQSAGYGYTF. In nucleotides, the CDR3 is TGTGCCAGCAGCCAGAGCGCCGGCTATGGCTACACCTTC.

The V and J genes are TRBV7-2 and TRBJ2-1; 7 bases agree with TRBD2. CDR3 size: 15 residues. Germline V lookup: CDR1 SGHTA, CDR2 FQGNSA. V lost 3 bases to trimming and J lost 1 base; unmatched junction nucleotides: 3. CDR3 protein: CASSFYGGSYNEQFF. In DNA form, the CDR3 reads TGTGCCAGCAGCTTCTACGGGGGGTCCTACAATGAGCAGTTCTTC.

This clonotype occurred many times. This chain connects TRBV28 to TRBJ2-2; 7 positions match TRBD2. The CDR3 runs 15 residues. The V and J ends lost 6 bases and 3 bases, in that order; junction bases with no gene match: 7. The germline CDR1 and CDR2 sequences are MDHEN and SYDVKM. CDR3 region: CASRLTSLDTGELFF. In DNA form, the CDR3 reads TGTGCCAGCAGATTGACTAGCCTTGACACCGGGGAGCTGTTTTTT.

This clonotype was detected ten times or more. The chain is built from TRBV6-1 and TRBJ2-7; TRBD2 matches at 8 bases. Germline V gives CDR1 MNHNS, CDR2 SASEGT. CDR3 length: 14 amino acids. The J segment lost 3 bases and the V segment lost 4 bases, leaving 5 bases of the junction unmatched. CDR3 sequence: CASSGRGGVYEQYF. The CDR3 DNA follows: TGTGCCAGCAGTGGACGGGGGGGCGTCTACGAGCAGTACTTC.